The rows below give T cell receptor beta chains drawn from one sample of a study of Graves' ophthalmopathy and Graves' hyperthyroidism. TCRdb re-called the multiplex PCR reads with MiXCR, one entry per CDR3 protein. This table holds about 620,000 distinct CDR3 sequences, 20% to 25% found once. The specimen was peripheral blood. The origin of the receptors is a woman in her late teens or twenties with stable Graves' hyperthyroidism. Some clones in this sample may be carry-over from other donors' samples. Both conserved end residues are part of each CDR3. D genes are given only for firm matches. Rows give clone size only sometimes, using once, few, many, or a class for an expanded clone.

J gene	D gene	V gene	clone size	CDR3 DNA	CDR3 protein
TRBJ1-5	-	TRBV20-1	many	TGCAGTGCCCCGGCTTTGCAGGGCGGACAGCCCCAGCATTTT	CSAPALQGGQPQHF
TRBJ1-3	TRBD1	TRBV10-3	many	TGTGCCACTGCATGGGGGCGACAGGGAGTCTCTGGAAACACCATATATTTT	CATAWGRQGVSGNTIYF
TRBJ1-2	-	TRBV20-1	-	TGCAGTGCTAGAGTGGCAACCGACTCCTATGGCTACACCTTC	CSARVATDSYGYTF
TRBJ1-5	-	TRBV12-3/TRBV12-4	many	TGTGCCAGCCGGGGTAATAGCAATCAGCCCCAGCATTTT	CASRGNSNQPQHF
TRBJ2-2	-	TRBV13	few	TGTGCCAGCAGCGATGCCTACAGCGCTTCAAACACCGGGGAGCTGTTTTTT	CASSDAYSASNTGELFF
TRBJ1-1	-	TRBV19	many	TGTGCCAGTGGAGCCCTGGATCTGAACACTGAAGCTTTCTTT	CASGALDLNTEAFF
TRBJ1-6	-	TRBV6-5	-	TGTGCCAGCAGTTCGCGTCATGCCAGCTCCTATAATTCACCCCTCCACTTT	CASSSRHASSYNSPLHF
TRBJ2-5	-	TRBV29-1	few	TGCAGCGTTGAATCCTCACAAGAGACCCAGTACTTC	CSVESSQETQYF
TRBJ2-5	-	TRBV24-1	-	TGTGCCACCAGTGTCCTTGGCGAGACAGCCGATCAAGAGACCCAGTACTTC	CATSVLGETADQETQYF
TRBJ2-2	TRBD1	TRBV6-5	many	TGTGCCAGCAGTTCTGGGACAGGGACCGACACCGGGGAGCTGTTTTTT	CASSSGTGTDTGELFF
TRBJ1-5	-	TRBV4-3	few	TGCGCCAGCAGCCAAGGTACAGTTACAAGCAATCAGCCCCAGCATTTT	CASSQGTVTSNQPQHF
TRBJ1-1	-	TRBV6-1	-	TGTGCCAGCAGTGCGACATATAACACTGAAGCTTTCTTT	CASSATYNTEAFF
TRBJ1-1	-	TRBV12-3/TRBV12-4	many	TGTGCCAGCAGTTTTCAGGGACACAACACTGAAGCTTTCTTT	CASSFQGHNTEAFF
TRBJ1-1	TRBD1	TRBV25-1	many	TGTGCCAGCAGTGACGACCAAGGACAGGGATCGACTGAAGCTTTCTTT	CASSDDQGQGSTEAFF
TRBJ1-1	TRBD1	TRBV18	-	TGTGCCAGCTCACCATTCGGGGACAGGGGATTAGGCACTGAAGCTTTCTTT	CASSPFGDRGLGTEAFF
TRBJ2-2	-	TRBV19	many	TGTGCCACCAGGGGGGGAAGCACCGGGGAGCTGTTTTTT	CATRGGSTGELFF
TRBJ2-1	TRBD2	TRBV30	-	TGTGCCTGGAGTGGACTAGCGAGCTCCTACAATGAGCAGTTCTTC	CAWSGLASSYNEQFF
TRBJ2-2	TRBD1	TRBV12-3/TRBV12-4	many	TGTGCCAGCAGTCCTTTGGGACAGGGGGACACCGGGGAGCTGTTTTTT	CASSPLGQGDTGELFF
TRBJ1-1	-	TRBV5-1	-	TGCGCCAGCAGCTTGACAGACAGCCCTGAAGCTTTCTTT	CASSLTDSPEAFF
TRBJ2-2	-	TRBV5-1	few	TGCGCCAGCAGCTTGGCCCGTATGGGCCCCAACACCGGGGAGCTGTTTTTT	CASSLARMGPNTGELFF
TRBJ1-5	-	TRBV6-2/TRBV6-3	many	TGTGCCAGCAGTTACGGGCGTTATCTCGGGGGAAGCAATCAGCCCCAGCATTTT	CASSYGRYLGGSNQPQHF
TRBJ1-6	TRBD1	TRBV6-1	many	TGTGCCAGCAGCTCCGGACAGGGACCTAATTCACCCCTCCACTTT	CASSSGQGPNSPLHF
TRBJ1-2	-	TRBV12-3/TRBV12-4	-	TGTGCCAGCAGTTTACTACAGGGCGAAGGCTACACCTTC	CASSLLQGEGYTF
TRBJ1-1	TRBD1	TRBV6-1	many	TGTGCCAGCAGTGAACCGGGACAGGGGCTGACTGAAGCTTTCTTT	CASSEPGQGLTEAFF
TRBJ1-6	TRBD1	TRBV12-5	-	TGTGCTAGTGGTTTGGTACACAGGGGTTATTCACCCCTCCACTTT	CASGLVHRGYSPLHF
TRBJ2-7	TRBD2	TRBV20-1	-	TGCAGTGCAACGGGACTAGCGGAAAAGGGGACCTACGAGCAGTACTTC	CSATGLAEKGTYEQYF
TRBJ2-5	-	TRBV11-3	-	TGTGCCAGCAGCTTAGCTAGAGCTGATGAGACCCAGTACTTC	CASSLARADETQYF
TRBJ1-6	TRBD1	TRBV12-3/TRBV12-4	many	TGTGCCAGCAGTGCTGACAGGGGAAATTCACCCCTCCACTTT	CASSADRGNSPLHF
TRBJ1-1	-	TRBV28	-	TGTGCCAGCAACACTTTACCGAACACTGAAGCTTTCTTT	CASNTLPNTEAFF
TRBJ1-2	-	TRBV19	many	TGTGCCAGTAGGGACGAGGACAGTTGGTTCATCTATGGCTACACCTTC	CASRDEDSWFIYGYTF
TRBJ2-7	TRBD2	TRBV12-3/TRBV12-4	-	TGTGCCAGCACCGCCCGGGCGGGAGCCTACGAGCAGTACTTC	CASTARAGAYEQYF
TRBJ1-5	-	TRBV20-1	many	TGCAGTGCTAGAGGTTCTGAGGGAAAGAATCAGCCCCAGCATTTT	CSARGSEGKNQPQHF
TRBJ2-7	-	TRBV20-1	many	TGCAGTGCCGTGGGACGGGCCCCCTACGAGCAGTACTTC	CSAVGRAPYEQYF